The 11 T cell receptor beta chains reported below all come from one sample, sequenced in a study of shared clonotypes between healthy human individuals. The method was immunoSEQ multiplex PCR; TCRdb's version includes in-frame clones alone and lacks a portion of them. The sample yields around 2.3 million clones, roughly 95% seen once. The sequenced material came from naive CD4+ T cells sorted from blood. The subset is: CD45RA+ positively selected. These receptors originate from a man between 18 and 29 years old in good health.

As concerns this clone: This CDR3 is also generated by other DNA sequences in the sample. The V and J genes are TRBV5-1 and TRBJ2-5, with 15 bases that match TRBD2. CDR3 length: 16 residues. CDR1 is SGHRS, CDR2 YFSETQ, per germline. V trimming: 5 bases; J trimming: 2 bases; junction bases outside the gene matches: 4. The CDR3 protein is CASSLGLAGGQETQYF. The CDR3 DNA sequence: TGCGCCAGCAGTCTCGGACTAGCGGGGGGGCAAGAGACCCAGTACTTC.

In this sample, this clone turned up a few times. This same CDR3 is encoded by further DNA sequences in the sample. The chain joins TRBV5-4 to TRBJ2-7, with D tentatively TRBD1 or TRBD2 (5 bases each). There are 14 residues in the CDR3. Trimming cost V 0 bases and J 0 bases, with 7 bases left between them. Germline V gene lookup returns CDR1 SGHNT and CDR2 YYREEE (reference sequence). The CDR3 reads CASSLEGSSYEQYF. In DNA form, the CDR3 reads TGTGCCAGCAGCTTGGAGGGGAGCTCCTACGAGCAGTACTTC.

This chain connects TRBV30 to TRBJ2-3, with D unclear. CDR1 GTSNPN and CDR2 SVGIG come from the germline V gene (reference sequence). V was clipped by 3 bases and J by 0 bases, with 7 bases between them. CDR3 length equals 13 residues. This CDR3 reads CAWRSRSTDTQYF. CDR3 nucleotide sequence: TGTGCCTGGAGGTCGCGAAGCACAGATACGCAGTATTTT. Drawing the rest from reference TRBV30 and TRBJ2-3, the complete variable domain is SQTIHQWPATLVQPVGSPLSLECTVEGTSNPNLYWYRQAAGRGLQLLFYSVGIGQISSEVPQNLSASRPQDRQFILSSKKLLLSDSGFYLCAWRSRSTDTQYFGPGTRLTVL.

This sequence joins TRBV10-1 and TRBJ2-4; 8 nucleotides line up with TRBD1. There are 13 residues in the CDR3. J was trimmed by 9 bases and V by 0 bases; bases with no gene match: 1. CDR1 WNHNN and CDR2 SYGVQD come from the germline V gene (reference sequence). In DNA form, the CDR3 reads TGCGCCAGCAGTGAGTCGGACAGGGCCATTCAGTACTTC. It encodes CASSESDRAIQYF.

In this sample, this clone turned up once. This chain joins TRBV30 and TRBJ2-7; D perhaps matches TRBD2 (5 bases). The CDR3 has 15 amino acids. The V end was cut by 6 bases, the J end by 2 bases, with 20 bases between. Per germline, CDR1 GTSNPN and CDR2 SVGIG (reference sequence). For the CDR3, the DNA is TGTGCCTGCATTCCCCGGACTCCGGGCACCTACGAGCAGTACTTC. Translation gives CACIPRTPGTYEQYF.

V is TRBV7-9 and J is TRBJ2-7; 8 nucleotides line up with TRBD1. Germline CDR1 and CDR2: SEHNR and FQNEAQ (reference sequence). J lost 2 bases, V lost 5 bases, and 8 bases had no gene match. The CDR3 is 15 residues long. CDR3 protein: CASSPRDRYPYEQYF. The CDR3 DNA follows: TGTGCCAGCAGCCCTCGGGACAGGTACCCCTACGAGCAGTACTTC.

This clone has a single count. The chain recombines TRBV5-8 with TRBJ2-1; possibly TRBD2 for D (6 bases). V lost 6 bases and J 3 bases, leaving 19 bases between the germline ends. The germline CDR1 and CDR2 sequences are SGHTS and YDEGEE. The CDR3 totals 16 residues. The CDR3 here is CASILSSRDFYNEQFF. The CDR3 coding sequence is TGTGCCAGCATCCTCTCTTCGCGGGATTTCTACAATGAGCAGTTCTTC.

Comment on this clone: Different DNA sequences within this sample yield the same CDR3. The gene calls are TRBV5-6 and TRBJ2-3, with D unresolved. Looked up from germline, CDR1 is SGHDT and CDR2 is YYEEEE. The V gene lost 0 bases and the J gene lost 0 bases, with 5 bases spanning the gap. This CDR3 region has 14 residues. In nucleotides, the CDR3 is TGTGCCAGCAGCTTGGGAGTTAGCACAGATACGCAGTATTTT. Translated, it gives CASSLGVSTDTQYF.

The chain is built from TRBV6-1 and TRBJ2-7; 9 bases are shared with TRBD1. Germline V gives CDR1 MNHNS, CDR2 SASEGT. This CDR3 has 14 residues. Trimming took 6 bases from V and 2 from J; bases not matched to a gene: 5. DNA for the CDR3: TGTGCCAGCAGCTCACGGGACAGGGCCTACGAGCAGTACTTC. Its translation: CASSSRDRAYEQYF.

This chain connects TRBV5-1 to TRBJ2-7, with D maybe TRBD2 (5 bases). This CDR3 contains 14 residues. CDR1 and CDR2 (germline): SGHRS, YFSETQ. The V gene lost 2 bases and the J gene lost 7 bases, with 16 bases spanning the gap. The CDR3 nucleotides are TGCGCCAGCAGCTTTGCGGGCGCAGGTGGGGAGCAGTACTTC. Its translation: CASSFAGAGGEQYF.

This sequence joins TRBV2 and TRBJ2-7; D is uncertain. Per the germline V gene, CDR1 is SNHLY and CDR2 is FYNNEI. The CDR3 has 11 amino acids. Trimming cost V 3 bases and J 11 bases, with 11 bases left between them. The CDR3 nucleotides read TGTGCCAGCAGTGAGATACCACGGAAGTACTTC. Its translation is CASSEIPRKYF.